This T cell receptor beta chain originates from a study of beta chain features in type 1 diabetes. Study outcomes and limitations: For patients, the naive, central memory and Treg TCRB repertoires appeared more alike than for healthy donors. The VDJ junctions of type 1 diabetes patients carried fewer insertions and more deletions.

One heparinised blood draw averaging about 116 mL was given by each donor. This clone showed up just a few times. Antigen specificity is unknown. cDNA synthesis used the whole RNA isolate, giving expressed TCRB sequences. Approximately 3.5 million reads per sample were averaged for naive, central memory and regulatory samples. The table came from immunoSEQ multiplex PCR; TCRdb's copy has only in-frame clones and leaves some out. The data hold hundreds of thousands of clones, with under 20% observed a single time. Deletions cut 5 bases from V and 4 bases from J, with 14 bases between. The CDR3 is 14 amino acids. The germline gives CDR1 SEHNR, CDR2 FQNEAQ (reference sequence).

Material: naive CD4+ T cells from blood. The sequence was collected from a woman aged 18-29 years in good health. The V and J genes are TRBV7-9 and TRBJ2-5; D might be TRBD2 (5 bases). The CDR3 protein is CASSTGWYPETQYF. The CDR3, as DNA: TGTGCCAGCAGCACGGGATGGTACCCAGAGACCCAGTACTTC.